The 10 T cell receptor beta chains presented below share a single source sample, sequenced in a study of cytomegalovirus exposure and HLA in healthy donors. PCR primers comprised 60 Vbeta and 13 Jbeta primers. TCRdb's table, derived via immunoSEQ multiplex PCR, lists solely in-frame clones and lacks some. This sample has 130,000 or so clones, with around 75% found just once. The sequencing sample was made of PBMCs. These receptors were obtained from a man in his forties or fifties in good health and CMV-seronegative.

This clone was seen only once. CDR3 bases: TGCGCCAGCAGCTTGGCCAGGGGGCTCGGAAACACCATATATTTT. It encodes CASSLARGLGNTIYF. The gene calls are TRBV5-1 and TRBJ1-3; 8 nucleotides line up with TRBD1. Germline V gene data show CDR1 as SGHRS and CDR2 as YFSETQ. The CDR3 is 15 amino acids. The V gene end was trimmed by 0 bases and the J gene end by 4 bases; junction bases not matched to a gene: 3. Combining the CDR3 with reference TRBV5-1 and TRBJ1-3 gives the whole variable domain KAGVTQTPRYLIKTRGQQVTLSCSPISGHRSVSWYQQTPGQGLQFLFEYFSETQRNKGNFPGRFSGRQFSNSRSEMNVSTLELGDSALYLCASSLARGLGNTIYFGEGSWLTVV.

The chain links TRBV7-3 to TRBJ1-1; no reliable D call. The germline V gene has CDR1 SGHTA and CDR2 FQGTGA. V gave up 1 base and J gave up 3 bases, with 6 bases separating them. This CDR3 comprises 13 residues. The CDR3, as DNA: TGTGCCAGCAGCTTAAGTCGAGACACTGAAGCTTTCTTT. Amino acid sequence: CASSLSRDTEAFF.

This clone was observed once. This sequence joins TRBV7-9 and TRBJ2-5; TRBD1 agrees at 9 bases. CDR1 is SEHNR and CDR2 is FQNEAQ in the germline V gene (reference sequence). V lost 3 bases, J lost 9 bases, and 5 bases stayed unmatched. The CDR3 contains 13 residues. The CDR3 protein is CASSFGQGRAQYF. The CDR3 DNA follows: TGTGCCAGCAGCTTCGGACAGGGGAGGGCCCAGTACTTC.

With regard to this clone: Other DNA variants within this sample encode the same CDR3. The chain joins TRBV5-1 to TRBJ2-7; perhaps TRBD1 as D (6 bases). The ends were cut back, 0 bases at V and 2 bases at J, with 9 bases in the middle. Germline CDR1 reads SGHRS; CDR2 reads YFSETQ. CDR3 length equals 14 residues. CDR3 sequence: CASSLGTAAYEQYF. Written as DNA, the CDR3 is TGCGCCAGCAGCTTGGGGACAGCCGCCTACGAGCAGTACTTC.

The gene calls are TRBV5-1 and TRBJ1-1, with D maybe TRBD1 (5 bases). The length of the CDR3 is 13 residues. V lost 5 bases and J lost 1, with 9 bases in between. In germline, CDR1 is SGHRS, CDR2 YFSETQ. The CDR3 bases are TGCGCCAGCAGGAACAGGCCGAACACTGAAGCTTTCTTT. Its translation is CASRNRPNTEAFF.

The DNA of the CDR3 is TGTGCCAGCAGCTTGAGGGGCGGGGCAGATACGCAGTATTTT. Protein: CASSLRGGADTQYF. The rearrangement joins TRBV13 to TRBJ2-3; tentative D call: TRBD2 (6 bases). The CDR3 runs 14 residues. Trimming removed 3 bases at V and 4 bases at J, with 11 bases between. Germline CDR1 reads PRHDT; CDR2 reads FYEKMQ (reference sequence).

This clone was found a few times. The CDR3 DNA follows: TGTGCCAGCAGTGGAGGTACGGGAGGAGGTCAGCCCCAGCATTTT. Translated, it gives CASSGGTGGGQPQHF. V is TRBV2 and J is TRBJ1-5; D is ambiguous. CDR1 and CDR2 (germline): SNHLY, FYNNEI. The CDR3 is made up of 15 amino acids. V was shortened by 4 bases and J by 6 bases, with 16 bases between the two germline ends.

The chain links TRBV5-1 to TRBJ2-1; 8 bases line up with TRBD1. CDR3 length: 15 residues. Germline CDR1 and CDR2: SGHRS and YFSETQ. Trimming cost V 0 bases and J 4 bases; bases outside gene matches: 3. This CDR3 reads CASSLGGQVYNEQFF. In nucleotides, the CDR3 is TGCGCCAGCAGCTTGGGGGGACAGGTATACAATGAGCAGTTCTTC. Variable domain in full (rest from reference TRBV5-1 and TRBJ2-1): KAGVTQTPRYLIKTRGQQVTLSCSPISGHRSVSWYQQTPGQGLQFLFEYFSETQRNKGNFPGRFSGRQFSNSRSEMNVSTLELGDSALYLCASSLGGQVYNEQFFGPGTRLTVL.

The chain joins TRBV7-8 to TRBJ2-7; a possible D gene is TRBD1 (6 bases). Germline V gene data show CDR1 as SGHVS and CDR2 as FQNEAQ. CDR3 length: 14 residues. Trimming cost V 2 bases and J 2 bases, with 10 bases left between them. The CDR3 here is CASSLTRDTYEQYF. As DNA, the CDR3 is TGTGCCAGCAGCTTAACCCGGGACACCTACGAGCAGTACTTC.

The chain joins TRBV5-1 to TRBJ2-7; 13 nucleotides align to TRBD2. The CDR3 totals 16 residues. Looked up from germline, CDR1 is SGHRS and CDR2 is YFSETQ. V shed 4 bases and J 2 bases; nucleotides not matched to a gene: 6. DNA of the CDR3: TGCGCCAGCAGCCATAAAGGGACTAGCGGGACCTACGAGCAGTACTTC. Protein sequence: CASSHKGTSGTYEQYF.